This T cell receptor beta chain was observed in a study of tumor-infiltrating lymphocytes in primary liver carcinoma. The CDR3 contains 16 residues. Germline CDR1 reads MNHEY; CDR2 reads SVGEGT. V was cut by 2 bases and J by 6 bases, with 18 bases left in between. Researchers generated TCR beta cDNA from roughly 510 ng of total RNA, relying on a constant-region primer. Slightly modified ARM-PCR, run as three nested multiplex PCR rounds, produced the TCR beta libraries. Researchers ran the first two PCR rounds for roughly 11 cycles each with TRBV1-TRBV30 forward primers and a C-beta reverse primer. MiXCR, run by TCRdb on the multiplex PCR reads, gives a single entry per CDR3 protein. Among a few hundred thousand distinct CDR3 sequences listed, 50% to 75% were seen once. Extraction also yielded germline DNA, while blood RNA was obtained from unsorted whole blood.

The chain joins TRBV6-2 or TRBV6-3 to TRBJ2-3; D tentatively reads TRBD1 or TRBD2 (5 bases each). The sequencing sample was made of peripheral blood. The receptor comes from a woman in her 30s with primary liver carcinoma and hepatitis B virus infection. CDR3 nucleotide sequence: TGTGCCAGCAGTTACACCACGGGACCGCCGAAGGATACGCAGTATTTT. Translating gives CASSYTTGPPKDTQYF.